This T cell receptor (beta chain) originates from a study of a mutant IDH1 vaccine in newly diagnosed glioma. Study findings and constraints: Vaccine-induced responses were seen in roughly 93% of patients, spanning several MHC alleles.

Trimming removed 4 bases from V and 2 bases from J, with 5 bases in between. Germline assignment: CDR1 SQVTM and CDR2 ANQGSEA. The CDR3 has 11 amino acids. For this clone: As yet, its antigen is unknown.

The time point is: week 11, during vaccination. The investigators gave 300 ug of mutant IDH1 20-mer peptide in each vaccine dose, together with topical imiquimod. Each of the donors came in with new WHO grade 3 or 4 astrocytomas that were IDH1-mutant and ATRX-lost. The table came from immunoSEQ multiplex PCR; TCRdb's copy has only in-frame clones and leaves some out. The repertoire holds some 60,000 clones, less than 85% seen once, with roughly 3.5% in the top ten. The source is a man aged 30 to 45 with glioma. The sample here was PBMCs, taken from a glioma patient whose treatment included an IDH1 peptide vaccine. The chain employs TRBV29-1 and TRBJ1-1, with D unresolved. The CDR3 DNA follows: TGCAGCGTTGGGAGTAACACTGAAGCTTTCTTT. Translating gives CSVGSNTEAFF.